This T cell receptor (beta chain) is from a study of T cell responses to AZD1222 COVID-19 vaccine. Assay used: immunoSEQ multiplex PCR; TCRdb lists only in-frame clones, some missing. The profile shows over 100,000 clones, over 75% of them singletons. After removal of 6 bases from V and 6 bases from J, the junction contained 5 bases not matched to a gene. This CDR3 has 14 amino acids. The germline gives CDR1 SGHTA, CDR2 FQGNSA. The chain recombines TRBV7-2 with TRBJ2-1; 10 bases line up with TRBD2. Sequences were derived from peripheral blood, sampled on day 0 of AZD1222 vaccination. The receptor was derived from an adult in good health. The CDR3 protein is CASRRLAGFNEQFF. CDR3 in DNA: TGTGCCAGCAGGCGACTAGCGGGCTTCAATGAGCAGTTCTTC.